This paragraph covers one TCR beta chain sequence. Its matching antigen is unknown. The data originate from a study of OX40 agonist ivuxolimab in advanced cancers. Study observations and caveats: More expanded clones were found, on average, in CD8+ than in CD4+ T cells.

Method: immunoSEQ multiplex PCR; TCRdb's copy keeps in-frame clones and lacks some. The table has 72,000 or so clones, roughly nine tenths seen once. The cohort excluded patients with autoimmune disease history or systemic immunosuppression. V lost 3 bases to trimming and J lost 0 bases; unmatched junction nucleotides: 8. This CDR3 comprises 17 residues. Germline CDR1 and CDR2: LNHNV and YYDKDF (reference sequence). The clonotype comes from an adult with an advanced solid tumor such as melanoma, head and neck, liver or kidney cancer. This specimen consisted of CD4+ or CD8+ T cells sorted from blood, obtained in a trial of the OX40 agonist ivuxolimab. The chain combines TRBV15 with TRBJ2-4, with TRBD1 identical over 7 bases. DNA for the CDR3: TGTGCCACCAGCAGTGTCACAGGGGCCCAAGCCAAAAACATTCAGTACTTC. Protein: CATSSVTGAQAKNIQYF.